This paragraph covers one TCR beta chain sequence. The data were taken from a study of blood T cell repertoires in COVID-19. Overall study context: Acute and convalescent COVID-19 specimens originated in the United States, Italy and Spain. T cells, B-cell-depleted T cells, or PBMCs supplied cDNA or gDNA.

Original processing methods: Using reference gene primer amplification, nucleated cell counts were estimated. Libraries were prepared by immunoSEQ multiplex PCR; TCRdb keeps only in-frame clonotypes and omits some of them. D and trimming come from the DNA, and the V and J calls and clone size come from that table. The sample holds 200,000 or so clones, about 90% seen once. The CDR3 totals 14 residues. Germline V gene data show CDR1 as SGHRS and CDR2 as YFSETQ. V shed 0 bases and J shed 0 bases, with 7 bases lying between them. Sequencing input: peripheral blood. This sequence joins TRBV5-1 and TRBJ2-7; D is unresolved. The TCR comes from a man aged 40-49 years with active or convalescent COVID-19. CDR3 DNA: TGCGCCAGCAGCTTGGTGGCAGGCTCCTACGAGCAGTACTTC. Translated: CASSLVAGSYEQYF.